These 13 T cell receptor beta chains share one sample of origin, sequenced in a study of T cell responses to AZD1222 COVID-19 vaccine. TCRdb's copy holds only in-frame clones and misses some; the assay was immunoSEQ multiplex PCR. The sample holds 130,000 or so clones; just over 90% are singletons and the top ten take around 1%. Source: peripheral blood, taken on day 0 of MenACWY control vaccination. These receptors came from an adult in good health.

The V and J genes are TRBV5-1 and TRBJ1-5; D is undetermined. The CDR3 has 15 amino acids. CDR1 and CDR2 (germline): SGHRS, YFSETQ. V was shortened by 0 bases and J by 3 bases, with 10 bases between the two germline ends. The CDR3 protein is CASSLAAGANQPQHF. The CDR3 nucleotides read TGCGCCAGCAGCTTGGCGGCAGGCGCCAATCAGCCCCAGCATTTT.

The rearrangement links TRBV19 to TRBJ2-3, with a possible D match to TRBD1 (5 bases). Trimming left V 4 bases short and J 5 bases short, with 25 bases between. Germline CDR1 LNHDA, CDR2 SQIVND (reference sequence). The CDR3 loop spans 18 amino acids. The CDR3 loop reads CASSNRGRAPGGVDTQYF. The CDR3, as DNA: TGTGCCAGTAGTAATCGTGGCAGGGCCCCCGGTGGTGTAGATACGCAGTATTTT. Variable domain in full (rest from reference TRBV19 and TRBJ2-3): DGGITQSPKYLFRKEGQNVTLSCEQNLNHDAMYWYRQDPGQGLRLIYYSQIVNDFQKGDIAEGYSVSREKKESFPLTVTSAQKNPTAFYLCASSNRGRAPGGVDTQYFGPGTRLTVL.

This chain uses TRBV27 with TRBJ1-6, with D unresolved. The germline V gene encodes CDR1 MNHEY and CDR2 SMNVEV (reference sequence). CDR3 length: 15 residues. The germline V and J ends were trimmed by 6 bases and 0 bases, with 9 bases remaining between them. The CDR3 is CASRVLSSYNSPLHF. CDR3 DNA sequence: TGTGCCAGCAGGGTACTGAGCTCCTATAATTCACCCCTCCACTTT.

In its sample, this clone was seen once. CDR3 residues: CASSHLYQETQYF. The CDR3, as DNA: TGTGCCAGTAGCCACTTGTACCAAGAGACCCAGTACTTC. V is TRBV19 and J is TRBJ2-5; D is ambiguous. Trimming took 6 bases from V and 0 from J, leaving 8 bases between them. Germline lookup yields CDR1 LNHDA and CDR2 SQIVND (reference sequence). The CDR3 consists of 13 residues. Using reference TRBV19 and TRBJ2-5 for the parts outside the CDR3, the full variable domain is DGGITQSPKYLFRKEGQNVTLSCEQNLNHDAMYWYRQDPGQGLRLIYYSQIVNDFQKGDIAEGYSVSREKKESFPLTVTSAQKNPTAFYLCASSHLYQETQYFGPGTRLLVL.

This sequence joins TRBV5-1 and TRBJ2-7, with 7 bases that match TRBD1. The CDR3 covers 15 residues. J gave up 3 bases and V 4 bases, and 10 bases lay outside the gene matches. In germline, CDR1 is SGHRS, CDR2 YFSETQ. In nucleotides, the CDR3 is TGCGCCAGCAGCATCTCGACAGGGTCCTTCTACGAGCAGTACTTC. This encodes CASSISTGSFYEQYF.

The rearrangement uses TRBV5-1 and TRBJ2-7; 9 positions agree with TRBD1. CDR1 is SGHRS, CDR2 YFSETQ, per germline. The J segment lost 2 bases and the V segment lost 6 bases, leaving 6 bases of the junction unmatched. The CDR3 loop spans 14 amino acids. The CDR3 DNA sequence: TGCGCCAGCACGAGGGACAGGGAAACCTACGAGCAGTACTTC. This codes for CASTRDRETYEQYF.

This CDR3 reads CASSQVSRYGYTF. CDR3 bases: TGTGCCAGCAGCCAGGTTTCCAGGTATGGCTACACCTTC. The chain has TRBV3-1 (or the pseudogene TRBV3-2) and TRBJ1-2; D is unclear. V was clipped by 3 bases and J by 5 bases, with 10 bases between them. Germline V gives CDR1 LGHDT, CDR2 YNNKEL (reference sequence). CDR3 length: 13 residues.

CDR3 DNA: TGTGCCAGCTTGAAGAGAACACATAACTATGGCTACACCTTC. This encodes CASLKRTHNYGYTF. The chain joins TRBV5-6 to TRBJ1-2, with D unresolved. Deletions cut 7 bases from V and 1 base from J, with 14 bases between. CDR1 is SGHDT and CDR2 is YYEEEE in the germline V gene. The CDR3 is 14 amino acids.

CDR3 loop: CAWSEPPAEGQYF. CDR3 DNA: TGTGCCTGGAGTGAGCCTCCCGCCGAGGGGCAGTATTTT. The chain uses TRBV30 and TRBJ2-3, with D tentatively TRBD2 (5 bases). The germline V gene has CDR1 GTSNPN and CDR2 SVGIG (reference sequence). V shed 1 base and J shed 11 bases, with 16 bases lying between them. There are 13 residues in the CDR3.

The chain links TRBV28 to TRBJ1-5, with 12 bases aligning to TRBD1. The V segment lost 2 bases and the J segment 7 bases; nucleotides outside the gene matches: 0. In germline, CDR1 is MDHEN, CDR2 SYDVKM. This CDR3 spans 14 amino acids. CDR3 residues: CASSLGTGGQPQHF. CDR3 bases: TGTGCCAGCAGTTTAGGGACAGGGGGCCAGCCCCAGCATTTT.

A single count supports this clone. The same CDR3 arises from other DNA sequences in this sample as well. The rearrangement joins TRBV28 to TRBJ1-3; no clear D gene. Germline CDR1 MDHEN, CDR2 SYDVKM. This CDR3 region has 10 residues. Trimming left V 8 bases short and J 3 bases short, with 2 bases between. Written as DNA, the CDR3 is TGTGCCAGCCTTGGAAACACCATATATTTT. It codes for CASLGNTIYF.

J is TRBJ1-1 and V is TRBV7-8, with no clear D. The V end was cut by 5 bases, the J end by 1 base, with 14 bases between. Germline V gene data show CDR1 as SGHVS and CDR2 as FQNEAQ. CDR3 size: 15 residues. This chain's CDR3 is CASSHGSVTNTEAFF. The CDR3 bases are TGTGCCAGCAGCCATGGGTCAGTAACGAACACTGAAGCTTTCTTT.

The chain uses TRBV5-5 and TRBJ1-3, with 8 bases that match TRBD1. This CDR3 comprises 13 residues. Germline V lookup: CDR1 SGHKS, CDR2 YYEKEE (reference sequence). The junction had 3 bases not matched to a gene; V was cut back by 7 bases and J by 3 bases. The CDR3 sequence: CASWDRLGNTIYF. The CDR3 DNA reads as TGTGCCAGCTGGGACAGGCTTGGAAACACCATATATTTT.